The following is a T cell receptor beta chain sequence with its context. In its sample, this clonotype was seen many times. Its antigen target is currently unknown. There are no base qualities to consult, and no much larger clone falls within one base. Amplification of TCR beta CDR3 regions was carried out from RNA transcripts. The TCR CDR3 was subjected to a first round of RT-PCR using the HTBI primer set and the Qiagen OneStep RT-PCR kit. Libraries were constructed in a second round of multiplex PCR, after which size selection and purification were performed. Paired-end sequencing of the libraries was performed with 100 bp reads on an Illumina HiSeq2000. The source study handled its data this way. SOAPnuke was used to process the raw data, removing reads that contained adapters or uncalled bases, had a mean Phred below 15, or lacked an exact match to the constant primer or identifier. High-quality paired reads were merged using COPE v1.2.5, and each unique nucleotide sequence was defined as a clonotype. MiTCR v1.1 was used to align clonotypes to the IMGT TRBV, TRBD and TRBJ reference segments. Only V-J combinations with frequency above 0.0001, covering 99% to 99.2% of repertoires, were analysed. The TCS score was defined as the ratio of F50 (clonal expansion) to E x V (chaos), calculated using BLOSUM62-based TCRdist between CDR3 peptides within each V-J. Welch's t-statistics and random forest reduced fewer than 550 V-J features to 13, which were used in a naive Bayes classifier (R e1071). Through fastp at Q25 and MiXCR, TCRdb rebuilt clones from the public reads, retaining in-frame beta chains. Rows matching on CDR3 protein sequence are summarized as one entry with the most common DNA and genes. The V and J calls shown here were made by TCRdb, not taken from the authors' results. The sample records around 450,000 distinct CDR3 sequences, around 14% of which are singletons. Of the sample, 7.5% to 8% is held by the ten largest clones.

Stable Graves' hyperthyroidism was defined as the absence of progression to ophthalmopathy over 18 months of follow-up. Hyperthyroidism patients were newly diagnosed, had a disease duration of under 2 months, and were aged 18 to 65 years. The study excluded patients with uncontrolled infections, other autoimmune diseases, pregnancy or lactation. Diagnoses were established on the basis of clinical symptoms, serum thyroxine and TRAb, thyroid ultrasound, and orbital computed tomography. PBMCs were separated from 10 ml of fresh peripheral blood using Ficoll-Paque density gradient centrifugation. Total RNA was extracted with Trizol reagent, and quality was checked on an Agilent 2100 Bioanalyzer. The sample originates from a study of T cells in Graves' hyperthyroidism and ophthalmopathy (dated 2019 in TCRdb). Background on the whole study: Peripheral blood samples were taken at initial diagnosis, before any treatment was given. Prospective prediction of ophthalmopathy was tested in an independent validation cohort consisting of 18 hyperthyroidism patients and some 16 patients who later progressed to ophthalmopathy. TCR Vbeta CDR3 sequencing of fewer than 150 peripheral blood samples (more than 40 ophthalmopathy, some 75 hyperthyroidism and approximately 17 progressor patients) is reported in the paper. To identify TCR V-J signatures that set the groups apart, the researchers used a discovery cohort of more than 95 patients, made up of 40 to 45 with Graves' ophthalmopathy and 55 to 65 with stable Graves' hyperthyroidism. Thyroid tissue and blood T-cell repertoires from six Graves' hyperthyroidism patients were also compared in the study. After blood sampling, hyperthyroidism patients were treated with methimazole at a starting dose of 30 mg daily, and ophthalmopathy patients were treated with high-dose intravenous methylprednisolone. The 75 to 100 discovery patients were divided at random into training and test sets in a 7:3 ratio. The paper's findings and limits, for the study overall: A model built on a 13 V-J signature distinguished ophthalmopathy from stable hyperthyroidism, reaching 87.88% sensitivity and approximately 81% specificity in cross-validation and 80%/75% in testing. Most expanded thyroid clonotypes (frequency above 0.001) were also found in blood, which suggests that blood repertoires may mirror thyroid immune responses. Sample size was not statistically predetermined, and blinding of investigators to group allocation was not performed. In validation, progression to ophthalmopathy was predicted by the model with nearly 71% sensitivity and under 85% specificity, a median of 6.5 months before onset.

For CDR1 and CDR2, the germline V gene (reference sequence) lists DFQATT and SNEGSKA. From V the trimming removes 6 bases and from J it removes 3 bases, while the gene matches leave 7 bases of the junction unaccounted for. The CDR3, from cysteine to phenylalanine, totals 14 residues. Of the read, only the CDR3 DNA is kept; its 42 bases are in frame from base 1. The chain is encoded by TRBV20-1 joined to TRBJ1-5, and TRBD1 aligns with 8 junction nucleotides. The TCR sequence derives from a young woman with Graves' hyperthyroidism. The specimen was blood. The CDR3 amino acid sequence is: CSASTGEINQPQHF. The sequenced DNA: TGCAGTGCCTCGACAGGGGAAATCAATCAGCCCCAGCATTTT.